This T cell receptor beta chain was sequenced during a study of blood T cell repertoires in COVID-19. Sequencing used immunoSEQ multiplex PCR; TCRdb keeps in-frame clones, though not all of them. The profile shows 55,000 to 65,000 clones, about four fifths of them singletons. Only a few counts were recorded for this clone. Germline V gene sequence: CDR1 MDHEN, CDR2 SYDVKM. The CDR3 covers 17 residues. The trim removed 1 base at V and 2 bases at J, leaving 8 bases unmatched. This receptor was obtained from a human donor in a cohort sampled during active COVID-19. The genes are TRBV28 and TRBJ2-5, with 9 bases lining up with TRBD2. Sequenced sample: peripheral blood. The CDR3, as DNA: TGTGCCAGCAGTTTATCTCCCTTGGCGGGAGGGCAAGAGACCCAGTACTTC. Translated: CASSLSPLAGGQETQYF. Full variable domain (outside the CDR3, taken from reference TRBV28 and TRBJ2-5): DVKVTQSSRYLVKRTGEKVFLECVQDMDHENMFWYRQDPGLGLRLIYFSYDVKMKEKGDIPEGYSVSREKKERFSLILESASTNQTSMYLCASSLSPLAGGQETQYFGPGTRLLVL.